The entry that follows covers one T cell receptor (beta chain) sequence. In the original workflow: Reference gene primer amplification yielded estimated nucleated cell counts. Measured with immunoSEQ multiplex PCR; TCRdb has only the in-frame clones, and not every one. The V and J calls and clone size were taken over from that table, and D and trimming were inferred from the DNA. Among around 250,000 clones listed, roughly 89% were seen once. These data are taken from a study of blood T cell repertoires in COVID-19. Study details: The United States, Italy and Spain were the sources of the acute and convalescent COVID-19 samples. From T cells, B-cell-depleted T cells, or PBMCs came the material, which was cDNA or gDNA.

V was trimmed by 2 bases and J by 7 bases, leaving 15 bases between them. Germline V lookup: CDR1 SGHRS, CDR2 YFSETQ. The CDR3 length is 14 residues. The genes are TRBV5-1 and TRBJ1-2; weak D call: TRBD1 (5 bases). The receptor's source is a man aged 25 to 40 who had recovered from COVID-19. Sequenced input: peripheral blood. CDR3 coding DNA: TGCGCCAGCAGCTTTTTCGGGGGAAGGGGTGGCTACACCTTC. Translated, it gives CASSFFGGRGGYTF.